This note documents a single T cell receptor (beta chain) sequence. The V gene's germline CDR1 is WSHSY and CDR2 SAAADI. CDR3 length: 14 residues. Losses at the gene ends were 6 bases for V and 7 bases for J; bases not matched to a gene: 9. The sample belongs to a study of blood T cell repertoires in COVID-19. Data came from immunoSEQ multiplex PCR; TCRdb stores just in-frame clones and leaves some out. The table shows about 82,000 clones, with around 85% occurring only once. The receptor was derived from a man older than 75 with active or convalescent COVID-19. The sample comprised peripheral blood. J is TRBJ2-7 and V is TRBV10-2, with 10 positions matching TRBD1. As DNA, the CDR3 is TGCGCCAGCAGGGAAGACAGGGGGCGTGGGGAGCAGTACGTC. This encodes CASREDRGRGEQYV.